This T cell receptor beta chain was observed in a study of T-cell reconstitution after alpha-beta-depleted transplantation in children. This CDR3 comprises 15 residues. Germline V gene data show CDR1 as DFQATT and CDR2 as SNEGSKA (reference sequence). Trimming removed 3 bases from V and 4 bases from J; junction bases left unmatched: 5. The sample holds many counts of this clonotype. Its antigen is unknown. It was with unique molecular identifiers that the TCRbeta library was prepared. TCRdb reprocessed the PCR reads via MiXCR and lists one record per CDR3 protein. The sample lists 150,000 to 200,000 distinct CDR3 sequences; approximately 12% were seen once. Notes on the study in general: Alpha-beta T cells present about two months after transplant were reported to originate from several hundred expanded graft clones. Certain patients had high TCRbeta diversity at day 60, and it came from recipient T cells and thymic progenitors that survived. Among T cells one year after transplant, newly produced cells accounted for most counts and diversity.

The sample in question was PBMCs, obtained before TCRalphabeta/CD19-depleted stem cell transplant. The J gene is TRBJ2-5, the V gene TRBV20-1; TRBD2 agrees at 13 bases. The source is a boy aged 2-9 years with acute myeloid leukemia, due to receive a stem cell transplant. The CDR3 is CSASPRTSGGETQYF. The CDR3, as DNA: TGCAGTGCTAGTCCAAGGACTAGCGGGGGAGAGACCCAGTACTTC.